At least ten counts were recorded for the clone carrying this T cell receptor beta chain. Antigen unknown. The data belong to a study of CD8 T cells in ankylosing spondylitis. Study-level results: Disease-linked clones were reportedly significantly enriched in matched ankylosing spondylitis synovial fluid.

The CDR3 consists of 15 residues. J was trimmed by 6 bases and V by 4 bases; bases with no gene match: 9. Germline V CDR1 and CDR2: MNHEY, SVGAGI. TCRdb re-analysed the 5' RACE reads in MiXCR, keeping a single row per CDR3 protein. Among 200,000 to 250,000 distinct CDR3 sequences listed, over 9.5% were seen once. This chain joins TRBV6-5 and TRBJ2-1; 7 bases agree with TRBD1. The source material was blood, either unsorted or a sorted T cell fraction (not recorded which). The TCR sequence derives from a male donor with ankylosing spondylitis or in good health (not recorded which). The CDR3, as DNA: TGTGCCAGCAGTTCCCGAGACAGGGATGGCAATGAGCAGTTCTTC. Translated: CASSSRDRDGNEQFF.